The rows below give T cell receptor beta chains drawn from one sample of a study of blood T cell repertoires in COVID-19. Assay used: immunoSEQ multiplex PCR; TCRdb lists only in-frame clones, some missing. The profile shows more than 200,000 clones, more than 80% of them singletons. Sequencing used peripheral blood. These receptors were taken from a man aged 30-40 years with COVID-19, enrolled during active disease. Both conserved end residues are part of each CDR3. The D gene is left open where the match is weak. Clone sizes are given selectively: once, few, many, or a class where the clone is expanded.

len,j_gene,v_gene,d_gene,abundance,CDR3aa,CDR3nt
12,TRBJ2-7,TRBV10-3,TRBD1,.,CATLTGTYEQYF,TGTGCCACCTTGACAGGGACCTACGAGCAGTACTTC
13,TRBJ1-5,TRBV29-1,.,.,CSVGGGNNQPQHF,TGCAGCGTGGGGGGGGGAAACAATCAGCCCCAGCATTTT
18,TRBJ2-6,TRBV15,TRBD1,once,CATSGRDRGFSGANVLTF,TGTGCCACCAGCGGCCGGGACAGGGGATTCTCTGGGGCCAACGTCCTGACTTTC
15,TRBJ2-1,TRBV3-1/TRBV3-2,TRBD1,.,CASSLPDRPANEQFF,TGTGCCAGCAGCCTCCCGGACAGGCCAGCCAATGAGCAGTTCTTC
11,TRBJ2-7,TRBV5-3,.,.,CARSRRVGQYF,TGTGCCAGAAGTCGTCGGGTGGGGCAGTACTTC
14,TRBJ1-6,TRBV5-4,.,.,CASSFPQDNSPLHF,TGTGCCAGCAGCTTTCCCCAGGATAATTCACCCCTCCACTTT
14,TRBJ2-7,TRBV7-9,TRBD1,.,CASSPTGGLEEQYF,TGTGCCAGCAGCCCGACAGGGGGGCTAGAAGAGCAGTACTTC
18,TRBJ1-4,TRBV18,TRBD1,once,CASSTGGTGSPTNEKLFF,TGTGCCAGCTCAACAGGAGGGACAGGAAGTCCAACTAATGAAAAACTGTTTTTT
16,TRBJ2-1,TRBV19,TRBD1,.,CASSLITGGFYNEQFF,TGTGCCAGTAGTCTTATTACAGGGGGCTTTTACAATGAGCAGTTCTTC
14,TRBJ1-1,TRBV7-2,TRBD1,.,CASSSRGEGTEAFF,TGTGCCAGCAGCTCCAGGGGGGAAGGCACTGAAGCTTTCTTT
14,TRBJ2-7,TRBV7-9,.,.,CASSLIAGSYEQYF,TGTGCCAGCAGCTTAATCGCCGGCTCCTACGAGCAGTACTTC
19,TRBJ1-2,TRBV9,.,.,CASSARGDAANRQRDGYTF,TGTGCCAGCAGCGCCCGCGGCGATGCAGCAAATCGTCAGCGGGATGGCTACACCTTC
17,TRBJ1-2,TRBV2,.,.,CASSEAQSSRPNYGYTF,TGTGCCAGCAGTGAAGCGCAGTCCTCCCGTCCTAACTATGGCTACACCTTC
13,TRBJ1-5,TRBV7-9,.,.,CASSSGGNQPQHF,TGTGCCAGCAGCTCCGGGGGTAATCAGCCCCAGCATTTT
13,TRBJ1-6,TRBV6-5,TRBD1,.,CASSYDRGSPLHF,TGTGCCAGCAGTTACGACAGGGGTTCACCCCTCCACTTT
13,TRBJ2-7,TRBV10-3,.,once,CAISSGLNYEQYF,TGTGCCATCAGCTCGGGACTGAACTACGAGCAGTACTTC
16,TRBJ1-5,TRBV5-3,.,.,CARSASRQAGNQPQHF,TGTGCCAGAAGCGCCTCCCGACAGGCGGGCAATCAGCCCCAGCATTTT
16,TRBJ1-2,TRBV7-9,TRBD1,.,CASSPEWDRSNYGYTF,TGTGCCAGCAGCCCGGAGTGGGACAGAAGTAACTATGGCTACACCTTC
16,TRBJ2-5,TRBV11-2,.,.,CASSLFQYSPQETQYF,TGTGCCAGCAGCTTATTCCAATACAGCCCCCAAGAGACCCAGTACTTC
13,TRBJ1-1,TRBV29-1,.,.,CSVTGQGNTEAFF,TGCAGCGTGACCGGGCAGGGTAACACTGAAGCTTTCTTT
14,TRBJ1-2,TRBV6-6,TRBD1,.,CASTADRVDYGYTF,TGTGCCAGCACCGCGGACAGGGTCGACTATGGCTACACCTTC
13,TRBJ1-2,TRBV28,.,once,CASSLGGHYGYTF,TGTGCCAGCAGTTTGGGAGGTCACTATGGCTACACCTTC
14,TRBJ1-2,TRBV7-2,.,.,CASSLAWVGSGYTF,TGTGCCAGCAGCTTAGCGTGGGTCGGGTCTGGCTACACCTTC
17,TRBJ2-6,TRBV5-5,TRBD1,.,CASSLSRTGAGANVLTF,TGTGCCAGCAGCTTGAGTCGGACAGGGGCTGGGGCCAACGTCCTGACTTTC
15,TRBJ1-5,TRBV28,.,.,CASSTGRNILEPQHF,TGTGCCAGCAGCACGGGGAGGAACATCCTTGAGCCCCAGCATTTT